Each of the 32 T cell receptor beta chains below was sequenced from the same sample in a study of blood T cell repertoires in COVID-19. This table comes from immunoSEQ multiplex PCR, and its TCRdb copy is limited to in-frame clones, with some not included. Altogether roughly 76,000 clones are present, roughly 90% being singletons, with the ten largest covering 1% to 1.5%. Sequencing was carried out using PBMCs or T cells enriched from blood (not recorded which). These receptors were obtained from a woman aged 45-65 years with acute COVID-19.

The chain is built from TRBV19 and TRBJ1-1, with D perhaps TRBD1 (6 bases). CDR1 LNHDA and CDR2 SQIVND come from the germline V gene (reference sequence). V was clipped by 7 bases and J by 7 bases, with 25 bases between them. The CDR3 runs to 16 residues. Here the CDR3 DNA reads TGTGCCAGTACTCGCGGACCACCAGGACAGTCGGGTGAAGCTTTCTTT. Residues: CASTRGPPGQSGEAFF.

The genes are TRBV7-9 and TRBJ1-3, with unresolved D. Germline CDR1 is SEHNR and CDR2 is FQNEAQ (reference sequence). V was clipped by 5 bases and J by 0 bases, with 11 bases between them. This CDR3 is built from 15 residues. CDR3 sequence: CASSLRGNSGNTIYF. The CDR3 DNA reads TGTGCCAGCAGCCTCCGGGGTAACTCTGGAAACACCATATATTTT.

The CDR3 nucleotides are TGTGCCAGCAGTCTTCGCAGTACACGACAGGGAATTGCCAAAAACATTCAGTACTTC. It yields the protein CASSLRSTRQGIAKNIQYF. The chain links TRBV27 to TRBJ2-4, with 7 bases that match TRBD1. V lost 5 bases to trimming and J lost 1 base; unmatched junction nucleotides: 17. The CDR3 is made up of 19 amino acids. CDR1 and CDR2 from the germline V gene are MNHEY and SMNVEV (reference sequence).

The V gene is TRBV27, the J gene TRBJ2-7; no firm D call. The V gene lost 0 bases and the J gene lost 3 bases, with 15 bases spanning the gap. Germline V gene lookup returns CDR1 MNHEY and CDR2 SMNVEV (reference sequence). This CDR3 contains 16 residues. As DNA, the CDR3 is TGTGCCAGCAGTTTATCTGGCGGTCGTTTGGGCTACGAGCAGTACTTC. It is translated as CASSLSGGRLGYEQYF.

This chain uses TRBV3-1 (or the pseudogene TRBV3-2) with TRBJ1-2; D remains ambiguous. The CDR3 extends over 12 amino acids. Trimming removed 6 bases from V and 3 bases from J, with 8 bases in between. Germline-derived CDR1 and CDR2 are LGHDT and YNNKEL (reference sequence). The chain's CDR3 is CASRNSYYGYTF. CDR3 coding DNA: TGTGCCAGCAGAAACTCATACTATGGCTACACCTTC.

The rearrangement joins TRBV11-2 to TRBJ2-3, with 8 bases identical to TRBD2. Trimming cost V 1 base and J 3 bases; bases outside gene matches: 0. The germline gives CDR1 SGHAT, CDR2 FQNNGV. CDR3 length: 14 amino acids. CDR3 nucleotides: TGTGCCAGCAGCTTAGCGGGAGGGACAGATACGCAGTATTTT. Translated, it gives CASSLAGGTDTQYF.

The chain carries TRBV5-5 and TRBJ2-1; 11 bases are shared with TRBD2. CDR3 length equals 19 residues. Germline V gene lookup returns CDR1 SGHKS and CDR2 YYEKEE (reference sequence). Trimming removed 2 bases from V and 1 base from J; junction bases left unmatched: 11. The CDR3 loop is CASSLGLAGGGTSYNEQFF. Here the CDR3 DNA reads TGTGCCAGCAGCTTAGGATTAGCGGGAGGGGGGACTTCCTACAATGAGCAGTTCTTC.

This clone was seen a handful of times. This sequence joins TRBV7-9 and TRBJ2-1; 9 bases are a match to TRBD2. From germline, CDR1 is SEHNR and CDR2 FQNEAQ (reference sequence). Unmatched junction bases numbered 5, after V lost 7 bases and J lost 4 bases. This CDR3 is built from 14 residues. The CDR3 bases are TGTGCCAGCACCGTAGCGGGGGCATACAATGAGCAGTTCTTC. It encodes CASTVAGAYNEQFF. The full variable domain, completed using reference TRBV7-9 and TRBJ2-1, is DTGVSQNPRHKITKRGQNVTFRCDPISEHNRLYWYRQTLGQGPEFLTYFQNEAQLEKSRLLSDRFSAERPKGSFSTLEIQRTEQGDSAMYLCASTVAGAYNEQFFGPGTRLTVL.

The gene calls are TRBV7-9 and TRBJ1-3; the match to TRBD1 covers 7 bases. Unmatched junction bases numbered 14, after V lost 5 bases and J lost 4 bases. Germline loops: CDR1 SEHNR, CDR2 FQNEAQ (reference sequence). The CDR3 totals 17 residues. The CDR3 loop reads CASSPVLGRGQGNTIYF. The CDR3 coding sequence is TGTGCCAGCAGCCCCGTCCTCGGAAGGGGGCAAGGAAACACCATATATTTT.

V is TRBV27 and J is TRBJ1-4; TRBD1 matches at 10 bases. The CDR3 runs 15 residues. With 0 bases clipped from V and 6 bases from J, the junction kept 1 base outside the gene matches. CDR1 and CDR2 from the germline V gene are MNHEY and SMNVEV (reference sequence). CDR3 protein: CASSLSGTGDEKLFF. The CDR3 DNA reads TGTGCCAGCAGTTTATCCGGGACAGGGGATGAAAAACTGTTTTTT.

This clone was counted a single time. The chain couples TRBV7-9 to TRBJ2-3; 14 bases agree with TRBD2. Losses at the gene ends were 5 bases for V and 4 bases for J; bases not matched to a gene: 8. The CDR3 sequence is 17 residues long. The germline CDR1 and CDR2 sequences are SEHNR and FQNEAQ (reference sequence). The CDR3 nucleotides read TGTGCCAGCAGCCGCAGACTAGCGGGAGGGCGGGCAGATACGCAGTATTTT. Translation: CASSRRLAGGRADTQYF.

V gene TRBV20-1 combines with J gene TRBJ2-1, with D maybe TRBD2 (6 bases). The CDR3 spans 14 residues. V lost 3 bases and J 3 bases, leaving 12 bases between the germline ends. Germline V lookup: CDR1 DFQATT, CDR2 SNEGSKA (reference sequence). The CDR3, as DNA: TGCAGTGCTAGTGAGTGGGGAGGCTACAATGAGCAGTTCTTC. Its translation: CSASEWGGYNEQFF.

The chain is built from TRBV9 and TRBJ1-4; D perhaps matches TRBD1 (5 bases). CDR1 is SGDLS and CDR2 is YYNGEE in the germline V gene. V gave up 3 bases and J gave up 8 bases, with 11 bases separating them. This CDR3 is built from 13 residues. The CDR3 reads CASSGDSSEKLFF. The CDR3 DNA is TGTGCCAGCAGCGGGGACTCCTCCGAAAAACTGTTTTTT.

The chain joins TRBV14 to TRBJ2-7; TRBD1 matches 10 bases. Germline CDR1 and CDR2: SGHDN and FVKESK. Unmatched junction bases numbered 11, after V lost 4 bases and J lost 5 bases. The CDR3 sequence is 16 residues long. CDR3 nucleotide sequence: TGTGCCAGCAGCCTCTCACGGGGACAGGGGTTCCACGAGCAGTACTTC. This gives the protein CASSLSRGQGFHEQYF.

The table lists this clone with a count of one. The CDR3 region is CASRGQKGEKLFF. The CDR3 region has the DNA TGTGCCAGCAGGGGACAGAAGGGTGAAAAACTGTTTTTT. The chain employs TRBV7-2 and TRBJ1-4; 7 positions match TRBD1. This CDR3 region has 13 residues. Germline V gene lookup returns CDR1 SGHTA and CDR2 FQGNSA. V dropped 6 bases and J dropped 7; count of bases not matched to a gene: 5.

This clone was observed a single time. V usage is TRBV4-2 and J usage is TRBJ2-1; 11 nucleotides align to TRBD2. The CDR3 runs to 17 residues. Per the germline V gene, CDR1 is LGHNA and CDR2 is YNFKEQ. Unmatched junction bases numbered 7, after V lost 3 bases and J lost 3 bases. The CDR3 region is CASSQRGLAGGYNEQFF. The CDR3 DNA sequence: TGTGCCAGCAGCCAGAGGGGGCTAGCGGGGGGCTACAATGAGCAGTTCTTC.

The chain is built from TRBV30 and TRBJ2-1, with D possibly being TRBD1 (5 bases). Germline CDR1 is GTSNPN and CDR2 is SVGIG (reference sequence). Trimming shortened V by 2 bases and J by 2 bases, and 19 bases separated the two germline ends. The CDR3 covers 17 residues. The CDR3 bases are TGTGCCTGGAGTTGGGGCAGGAGTTTAGTAGCCTACAATGAGCAGTTCTTC. This encodes CAWSWGRSLVAYNEQFF.

The rearrangement uses TRBV18 and TRBJ2-5; D is unclear. The germline V and J ends were trimmed by 1 base and 5 bases, with 14 bases remaining between them. CDR3 length: 15 amino acids. CDR1 and CDR2 from the germline V gene are KGHSH and LQKENI. The CDR3 loop is CASSPLNPGYETQYF. The CDR3 DNA sequence: TGTGCCAGCTCACCACTAAACCCCGGTTATGAGACCCAGTACTTC.

This chain links TRBV4-1 with TRBJ1-4, with D hard to call. Germline V gene sequence: CDR1 MGHRA, CDR2 YSYEKL. The CDR3 totals 16 residues. The V and J ends lost 4 bases and 5 bases respectively, with 17 bases between them. The CDR3 loop is CASSPSGRGGNEKLFF. Written as DNA, the CDR3 is TGCGCCAGCAGCCCCTCCGGTCGAGGCGGGAATGAAAAACTGTTTTTT.

This clone was observed a handful of times. V and J are TRBV5-6 and TRBJ2-5, with 14 bases identical to TRBD2. The CDR3 contains 17 residues. V lost 4 bases, J lost 5 bases, and 10 bases stayed unmatched. The germline V gene encodes CDR1 SGHDT and CDR2 YYEEEE. The CDR3 coding sequence is TGTGCCAGCAGCCCAACGGGACTAGCGGGAGTAGCGGAGACCCAGTACTTC. Amino acid sequence: CASSPTGLAGVAETQYF.

The V gene is TRBV25-1, the J gene TRBJ2-3; maybe TRBD1 (5 bases). Between the trimmed V and J ends, which lost 3 bases and 1 base, there was a span of 8 bases. Germline V lookup: CDR1 MGHDK, CDR2 SYGVNS. The CDR3 covers 14 residues. CDR3 sequence: CASSDLGRTDTQYF. The DNA of the CDR3 is TGTGCCAGCAGTGATCTGGGGCGCACAGATACGCAGTATTTT.

A single count supports this clone. V and J are TRBV6-4 and TRBJ1-1; 10 bases line up with TRBD1. The germline V gene encodes CDR1 MRHNA and CDR2 SNTAGT. This CDR3 spans 17 amino acids. Trimming removed 6 bases from V and 7 bases from J; junction bases left unmatched: 17. The DNA of the CDR3 is TGTGCCAGCAGGCCGGGTTGGGACAGGGGACGAACAAGTGAAGCTTTCTTT. This translates into CASRPGWDRGRTSEAFF.

The chain employs TRBV13 and TRBJ2-1; D gene unclear. The CDR3 runs to 12 residues. V was pared by 5 bases and J by 6 bases, with 8 bases between. The germline V gene has CDR1 PRHDT and CDR2 FYEKMQ (reference sequence). DNA for the CDR3: TGTGCCAGCAGCACCAGACTCAATGAGCAGTTCTTC. This gives the protein CASSTRLNEQFF.

This clone was counted between two and nine times. The chain employs TRBV4-2 and TRBJ1-2, with 7 nucleotides matching TRBD1. Germline CDR1 and CDR2: LGHNA and YNFKEQ. V shed 2 bases and J 4 bases; nucleotides not matched to a gene: 13. CDR3 size: 17 residues. DNA for the CDR3: TGTGCCAGCAGCCAAAACCGGGGCCCCGGGACAGCCTATGGCTACACCTTC. Its translation: CASSQNRGPGTAYGYTF.

The genes are TRBV7-9 and TRBJ2-7; D call uncertain. The CDR3 sequence is 15 residues long. Germline CDR1 and CDR2: SEHNR and FQNEAQ (reference sequence). Trimming cost V 1 base and J 6 bases, with 16 bases left between them. The CDR3 sequence is CASSLVSSERSEQYF. DNA of the CDR3: TGTGCCAGCAGCTTAGTGTCCAGCGAAAGATCCGAGCAGTACTTC. The full variable domain, in which reference TRBV7-9 and TRBJ2-7 provide the parts outside the CDR3, is DTGVSQNPRHKITKRGQNVTFRCDPISEHNRLYWYRQTLGQGPEFLTYFQNEAQLEKSRLLSDRFSAERPKGSFSTLEIQRTEQGDSAMYLCASSLVSSERSEQYFGPGTRLTVT.

This chain links TRBV12-3 or TRBV12-4 with TRBJ1-5; D is unclear. The CDR3 contains 13 residues. Trimming took 7 bases from V and 6 from J, leaving 13 bases between them. The CDR3 reads CASTEGFTQPQHF. The CDR3, as DNA: TGTGCCAGCACCGAGGGTTTTACTCAGCCCCAGCATTTT.

The rearrangement joins TRBV4-3 to TRBJ1-3; 9 bases align to TRBD1. The CDR3 is 16 amino acids. CDR1 is LGHNA and CDR2 is YSLEER in the germline V gene. With V trimmed by 0 bases and J by 4 bases, 4 bases remained unmatched. The CDR3 nucleotides are TGCGCCAGCAGCCAAGATCGACAGGGGGTAGGAAACACCATATATTTT. It specifies CASSQDRQGVGNTIYF.

As for this clone: The same CDR3 also results from other DNA sequences found in this sample. The chain joins TRBV27 to TRBJ2-1, with 11 bases lining up with TRBD2. Unmatched junction bases numbered 4, after V lost 5 bases and J lost 4 bases. CDR3 size: 15 residues. From germline, CDR1 is MNHEY and CDR2 SMNVEV (reference sequence). This chain's CDR3 is CASSPLAGGYNEQFF. The CDR3 nucleotides are TGTGCCAGCAGTCCTCTAGCGGGAGGTTACAATGAGCAGTTCTTC.

The chain employs TRBV10-3 and TRBJ2-3; 8 positions agree with TRBD1. The CDR3 is 16 amino acids. V lost 4 bases to trimming and J lost 4 bases; unmatched junction nucleotides: 10. Germline V gene sequence: CDR1 ENHRY, CDR2 SYGVKD. As DNA, the CDR3 is TGTGCCATCAGTGGTTCCGTGCAGGGGGCATCAGATACGCAGTATTTT. Protein sequence: CAISGSVQGASDTQYF.

The V and J genes are TRBV18 and TRBJ1-1; 7 positions agree with TRBD1. Germline values: CDR1 KGHSH, CDR2 LQKENI. The trim removed 4 bases at V and 3 bases at J, leaving 2 bases unmatched. This CDR3 comprises 13 residues. The DNA for the CDR3 is TGTGCCAGCTCACAGGGGGCGGACACTGAAGCTTTCTTT. This codes for CASSQGADTEAFF.

The V and J genes are TRBV6-5 and TRBJ2-7; 9 nucleotides agree with TRBD1. The germline CDR1 and CDR2 sequences are MNHEY and SVGAGI. CDR3 length equals 14 residues. With V trimmed by 5 bases and J by 4 bases, 6 bases remained unmatched. The CDR3 nucleotides are TGTGCCAGCAGTCCCGCGGGACAGGGTTACGAGCAGTACTTC. Encoded protein: CASSPAGQGYEQYF.

J is TRBJ1-4 and V is TRBV2; 8 bases map to TRBD1. The CDR3 spans 14 residues. Trimming took 5 bases from V and 7 from J; bases not matched to a gene: 6. In germline, CDR1 is SNHLY, CDR2 FYNNEI. DNA of the CDR3: TGTGCCAGCAGTCTACAGGGGGGCAGTGAAAAACTGTTTTTT. Its translation is CASSLQGGSEKLFF.